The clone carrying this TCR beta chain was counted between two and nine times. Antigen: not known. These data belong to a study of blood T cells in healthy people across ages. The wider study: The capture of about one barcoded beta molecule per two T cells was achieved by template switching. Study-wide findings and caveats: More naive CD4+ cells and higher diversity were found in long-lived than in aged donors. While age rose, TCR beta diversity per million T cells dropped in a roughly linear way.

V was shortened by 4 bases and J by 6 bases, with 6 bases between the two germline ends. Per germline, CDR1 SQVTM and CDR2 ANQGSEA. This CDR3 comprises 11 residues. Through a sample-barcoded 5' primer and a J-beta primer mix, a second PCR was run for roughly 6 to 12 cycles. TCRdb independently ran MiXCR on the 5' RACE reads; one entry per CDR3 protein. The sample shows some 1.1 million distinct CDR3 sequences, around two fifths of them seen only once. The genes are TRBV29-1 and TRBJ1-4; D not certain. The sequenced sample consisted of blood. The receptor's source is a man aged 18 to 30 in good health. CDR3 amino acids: CSVGVDEKLFF. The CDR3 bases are TGCAGCGTTGGGGTTGATGAAAAACTGTTTTTT.